This TCR beta chain was captured in a study of a mutant IDH1 vaccine in newly diagnosed glioma. Time point defined: baseline, week 1 (first vaccination visit). Treatment reported: pre-vaccination baseline after standard-of-care therapy. V was cut by 0 bases and J by 8 bases, with 7 bases left in between. This CDR3 is built from 12 residues. The germline gives CDR1 MGHDK, CDR2 SYGVNS. TCRdb's copy holds only in-frame clones and misses some; the assay was immunoSEQ multiplex PCR. Found here are tens of thousands of clones, under 90% of them singletons; the top ten hold 7% to 8%. The sequence was obtained from a woman in her 50s with glioma. The chain carries TRBV25-1 and TRBJ1-2, with no clear D. The sequenced sample was PBMCs, obtained from a glioma patient treated with radiotherapy, temozolomide or both. CDR3 nucleotide sequence: TGTGCCAGCAGTGAATACAGACGCGGCTACACCTTC. Residues: CASSEYRRGYTF.